This T cell receptor (beta chain) was retrieved from a study of follicular helper T cells after annual influenza vaccination. Study as a whole: Some donors were sampled over the 2013-2014, 2014-2015 and 2015-2016 vaccinations. Study-level points and caveats: Rare clonotypes were missed; only about 9.5-23% of cells gave TCRB. Most later recoveries of Day 7 ICOS+CD38+ clones were ICOS-CD38- cTfh.

Details on this clone: The target antigen is unknown.

Time point specified: 2014-2015 season, pre-vaccination. Between about 40 and 110 mL of blood was drawn per time point. The germline gives CDR1 MNHNY, CDR2 SVGAGI (reference sequence). V was shortened by 2 bases and J by 4 bases, with 8 bases between the two germline ends. The CDR3 is made up of 13 amino acids. TCRdb's copy holds only in-frame clones and misses some; the assay was immunoSEQ multiplex PCR. The sample has 10,000 to 15,000 clones; about 73% are singletons. The TCR comes from an adult who received the influenza vaccine. The rearrangement links TRBV6-6 to TRBJ1-2; D is perhaps TRBD1 (6 bases). The material sequenced was CXCR5- memory CD4+ T cells sorted from blood, taken on the day of influenza vaccination. CDR3: CASSYNRVYGYTF. The CDR3 bases are TGTGCCAGCAGTTACAACAGGGTCTATGGCTACACCTTC.